The 20 T cell receptor beta chains below come from one sample, sequenced in a study of response to subunit inactivated influenza vaccine (dated by TCRdb to the late 2010s). The library was produced with RT-PCR. Reads for this sample came from an Illumina HiSeq 2500. TCRdb reprocessing: public reads trimmed at Q25 with fastp, clones called with MiXCR, in-frame beta chains kept. Entries that share a CDR3 protein sequence are merged under the most common genes and DNA. The sample table holds about 500,000 distinct CDR3 sequences, of which about 17% were seen once. Clones ranked in the top ten supply 2.5% to 3.5% of the sample. Sequencing was performed on CD4+ T cells sorted from PBMCs, taken less than 25 months after vaccination. The source of these receptors is a man between 50 and 75 years old who received an inactivated influenza vaccine. Donor details come from another sample of the same person, matched by shared clones.

This clonotype was seen only a few times. The rearrangement links TRBV20-1 to TRBJ2-5; D uncertain. V was clipped by 3 bases and J by 7 bases, with 15 bases between them. The CDR3 covers 13 residues. The germline gives CDR1 DFQATT, CDR2 SNEGSKA (reference sequence). This CDR3 reads CSASSSGFGTQYF. CDR3 bases: TGCAGTGCTAGCTCGTCCGGGTTCGGGACCCAGTACTTC.

CDR3 sequence reads: CSARGGQGYTEAFF. CDR3 nucleotide sequence: TGCAGTGCTAGAGGGGGACAGGGGTACACTGAAGCTTTCTTT. This chain connects TRBV20-1 to TRBJ1-1; 10 nucleotides align to TRBD1. With V trimmed by 1 base and J by 3 bases, 2 bases remained unmatched. Germline loops: CDR1 DFQATT, CDR2 SNEGSKA (reference sequence). This CDR3 is built from 14 residues.

This clonotype came up a few times. The V call is TRBV11-1, the J call TRBJ1-5; TRBD1 agrees at 10 bases. This CDR3 comprises 19 residues. With 5 bases clipped from V and 7 bases from J, the junction kept 20 bases outside the gene matches. Germline V CDR1 and CDR2: SGHAT, FQDESV (reference sequence). The CDR3 DNA reads as TGTGCCAGCAGCCATTCAACATCTGACAGGGGGCGGCATAACCAGCCCCAGCATTTT. This gives the protein CASSHSTSDRGRHNQPQHF.

About this clonotype: A junction boundary mismatches the germline segment, possibly from a read error. The chain recombines TRBV20-1 with TRBJ2-4; the D is unclear. CDR3 length equals 17 residues. Germline loops: CDR1 DFQATT, CDR2 SNEGSKA (reference sequence). CDR3 sequence (DNA): TGCTGTGCGGATGGGCGGTCTGCGGAGAGGGCCAAAAACATTCAGTACTTC. Its protein product is CCADGRSAERAKNIQYF.

The rearrangement links TRBV25-1 to TRBJ2-7, with a weak D call TRBD2 (6 bases). The CDR3 covers 13 residues. Trimming removed 5 bases at V and 1 base at J, with 9 bases between. Germline V gene data show CDR1 as MGHDK and CDR2 as SYGVNS. The CDR3 here is CASSSTRSYEQYF. The DNA for the CDR3 is TGTGCCAGCAGTTCGACTAGATCCTACGAGCAGTACTTC.

J is TRBJ2-7 and V is TRBV11-2; possible D gene TRBD2, 5 bases. Germline CDR1 is SGHAT and CDR2 is FQNNGV. The CDR3 spans 15 residues. V was pared by 3 bases and J by 6 bases, with 18 bases between. The CDR3 loop is CASSFGVLGRGEQYF. The DNA of the CDR3 is TGTGCCAGCAGCTTCGGGGTCCTCGGACGTGGCGAGCAGTACTTC.

This clonotype has a count of ten or more. The J gene is TRBJ1-2, the V gene TRBV7-8, with D maybe TRBD1 (5 bases). V was cut by 5 bases and J by 8 bases, with 18 bases left in between. The CDR3 contains 14 residues. CDR1 is SGHVS and CDR2 is FQNEAQ in the germline V gene. CDR3 DNA sequence: TGTGCCAGCAGCACCCGGGTTAGGGACGGCGGCTACACCTTC. This sequence encodes CASSTRVRDGGYTF.

This chain joins TRBV10-2 and TRBJ2-1, with a tentative D call TRBD1 (6 bases). Germline V lookup: CDR1 WSHSY, CDR2 SAAADI. Trimming took 4 bases from V and 1 from J, leaving 26 bases between them. The CDR3 length is 20 residues. This CDR3 is CASSAPIGTRVRGSYNEQFF. The CDR3 nucleotides read TGCGCCAGCAGTGCCCCTATCGGGACAAGGGTAAGGGGGTCCTACAATGAGCAGTTCTTC.

The rearrangement links TRBV12-3 or TRBV12-4 to TRBJ2-2, with TRBD1 matching 8 bases. V trimming: 5 bases; J trimming: 0 bases; junction bases outside the gene matches: 11. The CDR3 is 18 residues long. CDR3 DNA: TGTGCCAGCAGTCGAGGACAGGGCCCCGACGCGAACACCGGGGAGCTGTTTTTT. It translates to CASSRGQGPDANTGELFF.

Here the CDR3 DNA reads TGTGCCAGCAGTTATTACACCTACGAGCAGTACTTC. Protein product: CASSYYTYEQYF. The V call is TRBV6-2 or TRBV6-3, the J call TRBJ2-7, with D unresolved. Trimming took off 3 bases at V and 2 bases at J, with 5 bases between the two ends. The germline V gene has CDR1 MNHEY and CDR2 SVGEGT. This CDR3 contains 12 residues.

The chain is built from TRBV12-3 or TRBV12-4 and TRBJ2-3, with D hard to call. V was shortened by 3 bases and J by 6 bases, with 10 bases between the two germline ends. The CDR3 has 13 amino acids. Here the CDR3 reads CASSLSSRDTQYF. As DNA, the CDR3 is TGTGCCAGCAGTTTGTCTAGTAGGGATACGCAGTATTTT.

The rearrangement uses TRBV20-1 and TRBJ2-5, with D perhaps assigned TRBD1 or TRBD2 (5 bases each). Germline V gene lookup returns CDR1 DFQATT and CDR2 SNEGSKA (reference sequence). Trimming stripped 4 bases from V and 3 bases from J, with 15 bases between. This CDR3 spans 14 amino acids. CDR3 sequence (DNA): TGCAGTGCTACTCTTCTGTTGGGGGAAGAGACCCAGTACTTC. Its translation: CSATLLLGEETQYF.

This clonotype was recorded at least ten times. This rearrangement joins TRBV28 to TRBJ1-6; D not certain. Looked up from germline, CDR1 is MDHEN and CDR2 is SYDVKM. The CDR3 length is 13 residues. The V gene lost 7 bases and the J gene lost 8 bases, with 12 bases spanning the gap. CDR3 region: CASTKGFYSPLHF. CDR3 DNA: TGTGCCAGCACTAAGGGTTTTTATTCACCCCTCCACTTT.

This clonotype occurred a few times. The V and J genes are TRBV20-1 and TRBJ2-1; 8 positions agree with TRBD2. This CDR3 region has 14 residues. The V segment lost 5 bases and the J segment 9 bases; nucleotides outside the gene matches: 12. Germline CDR1 is DFQATT and CDR2 is SNEGSKA (reference sequence). In DNA form, the CDR3 reads TGCAGTGCTCAGTTAGTTAGCGGGGTGGCTGAGCAGTTCTTC. Its protein product is CSAQLVSGVAEQFF.

This chain uses TRBV4-3 with TRBJ2-2; TRBD2 aligns across 9 bases. The CDR3 has 16 residues. Germline-derived CDR1 and CDR2 are LGHNA and YSLEER. Trimming at V came to 0 bases and at J to 6 bases, leaving 5 bases not matched to a gene. In DNA form, the CDR3 reads TGCGCCAGCAGCCAAGACGCGGGGGGGCTTGCCGGGGAGCTGTTTTTT. It yields the protein CASSQDAGGLAGELFF.

This clonotype was counted a few times. The V gene is TRBV10-3, the J gene TRBJ2-7; D is ambiguous. The CDR3 length is 12 residues. Trimming shortened V by 5 bases and J by 3 bases, and 8 bases separated the two germline ends. CDR1 is ENHRY, CDR2 SYGVKD, per germline. CDR3 DNA sequence: TGTGCCATCAGTACTGCGAACTACGAGCAGTACTTC. Protein: CAISTANYEQYF.

This clonotype came up a few times. Compared with germline, one end of the junction differs, possibly owing to a read error. The rearrangement links TRBV7-7 to TRBJ2-2, with 7 bases matching TRBD1. Germline V gene lookup returns CDR1 SSHAT and CDR2 FNYEAQ (reference sequence). This CDR3 is built from 14 residues. The CDR3 sequence is CASSKTGTTGELFF. The CDR3 DNA is TGTGCTAGCAGCAAGACAGGGACCACCGGGGAGCTGTTTTTT.

The CDR3 coding sequence is TGTGCCAGCAGTCCCTTCTCCGGGACAGGGGGCGATCAGCCCCAGCATTTT. It encodes CASSPFSGTGGDQPQHF. The chain joins TRBV27 to TRBJ1-5; 12 nucleotides line up with TRBD1. Germline CDR1 is MNHEY and CDR2 is SMNVEV (reference sequence). The CDR3 sequence is 17 residues long. V lost 5 bases and J lost 5; bases outside the gene matches: 10.

A few counts support this clonotype. The chain carries TRBV9 and TRBJ2-2; 7 bases fit TRBD1. Trimming at V came to 3 bases and at J to 2 bases, leaving 7 bases not matched to a gene. Germline V gives CDR1 SGDLS, CDR2 YYNGEE. This CDR3 spans 16 amino acids. DNA of the CDR3: TGTGCCAGCAGCGAGCAGACAGGGAAAAACACCGGGGAGCTGTTTTTT. It specifies CASSEQTGKNTGELFF.

This clonotype has a handful of counts. The chain recombines TRBV18 with TRBJ1-1, with D uncertain. The CDR3 extends over 15 amino acids. V was shortened by 5 bases and J by 0 bases, with 13 bases between the two germline ends. Germline-derived CDR1 and CDR2 are KGHSH and LQKENI. CDR3 sequence: CASSVSLDMNTEAFF. The CDR3 nucleotides are TGTGCCAGCTCAGTTTCTCTCGACATGAACACTGAAGCTTTCTTT.